Following are 17 T cell receptor beta chains from one sample sequenced in a study of regulatory T cells in long-lasting Graves disease. Researchers made TCR beta libraries by using iRepertoire HTBI primers and running Arm-PCR on CDR3 regions. TCRdb reanalysed the multiplex PCR reads using MiXCR and keeps one entry per CDR3 protein. The table records 420,000 or so distinct CDR3 sequences, about a sixth of them present only once. Specified time point: newly diagnosed GD, antithyroid drugs for less than 3 months. Isolated PBMC RNA provided the starting material for the TCR library. These data were likewise used in another study, on T cells in Graves' hyperthyroidism and ophthalmopathy.

The material was peripheral blood mononuclear cells (PBMCs), obtained at new diagnosis, from a patient treated with antithyroid drugs. These receptors were collected from a woman aged 18-30 years with Graves disease.

V gene TRBV20-1 combines with J gene TRBJ2-1, with D possibly matching TRBD2 (6 bases). The length of the CDR3 is 16 residues. Trimming took off 0 bases at V and 4 bases at J, with 16 bases between the two ends. Germline CDR1 is DFQATT and CDR2 is SNEGSKA (reference sequence). The CDR3 here is CSARDPSGRQYNEQFF. The CDR3 DNA sequence: TGCAGTGCTAGAGATCCCTCGGGGAGGCAGTACAATGAGCAGTTCTTC.

V is TRBV13 and J is TRBJ2-1, with 12 bases that match TRBD2. V gave up 3 bases and J gave up 2 bases; unmatched junction bases: 5. This CDR3 is built from 17 residues. In germline, CDR1 is PRHDT, CDR2 FYEKMQ (reference sequence). CDR3 protein: CASSFLAGGSPYNEQFF. In DNA, the CDR3 is TGTGCCAGCAGCTTCCTAGCGGGAGGGAGCCCCTACAATGAGCAGTTCTTC.

This clonotype was recorded at least ten times. The gene calls are TRBV11-2 and TRBJ2-5; 10 nucleotides align to TRBD2. The CDR3 sequence is 14 residues long. The V and J ends lost 5 bases and 5 bases, in that order; junction bases with no gene match: 5. In germline, CDR1 is SGHAT, CDR2 FQNNGV. CDR3 nucleotide sequence: TGTGCCAGCAGCACCACTAGCGGGATGGAGACCCAGTACTTC. Protein: CASSTTSGMETQYF.

This clonotype was observed a handful of times. The gene calls are TRBV9 and TRBJ1-1; a possible D gene is TRBD1 (6 bases). CDR3 size: 13 residues. Germline lookup yields CDR1 SGDLS and CDR2 YYNGEE. Trimming cost V 5 bases and J 8 bases, with 16 bases left between them. DNA for the CDR3: TGTGCCAGCAGTCCTGTGGGGGGCGGGGAAGCTTTCTTT. Translating it yields CASSPVGGGEAFF.

This sequence joins TRBV12-3 or TRBV12-4 and TRBJ2-7; 9 bases fit TRBD1. CDR3 length: 15 amino acids. The ends lost 5 bases at V and 5 bases at J; junction bases unmatched: 10. The CDR3 protein is CASSLHGTGKNEQYF. The CDR3 region has the DNA TGTGCCAGCAGTCTCCACGGGACAGGGAAGAACGAGCAGTACTTC.

The chain employs TRBV19 and TRBJ2-7; TRBD1 matches 9 bases. The trim removed 6 bases at V and 1 base at J, leaving 7 bases unmatched. The CDR3 runs to 15 residues. CDR1 is LNHDA and CDR2 is SQIVND in the germline V gene (reference sequence). CDR3 DNA: TGTGCCAGTAGAACTGGGACAGGGAGATCCTACGAGCAGTACTTC. Amino acid sequence: CASRTGTGRSYEQYF. Based on the CDR3 plus reference TRBV19 and TRBJ2-7, the full variable domain is DGGITQSPKYLFRKEGQNVTLSCEQNLNHDAMYWYRQDPGQGLRLIYYSQIVNDFQKGDIAEGYSVSREKKESFPLTVTSAQKNPTAFYLCASRTGTGRSYEQYFGPGTRLTVT.

The sample holds many counts of this clonotype. V is TRBV20-1 and J is TRBJ2-1; 9 positions agree with TRBD1. Germline loops: CDR1 DFQATT, CDR2 SNEGSKA (reference sequence). The CDR3 has 14 amino acids. V lost 8 bases and J lost 5; bases outside the gene matches: 10. CDR3 sequence: CSPTRDRVHNEQFF. CDR3 nucleotide sequence: TGCAGTCCGACCCGGGACAGGGTCCACAATGAGCAGTTCTTC.

This chain joins TRBV9 and TRBJ2-5; 12 bases align to TRBD1. CDR1 SGDLS and CDR2 YYNGEE come from the germline V gene. With 3 bases clipped from V and 4 bases from J, the junction kept 4 bases outside the gene matches. This CDR3 is built from 15 residues. CDR3 sequence reads: CASSAGTGGAETQYF. The CDR3 DNA sequence: TGTGCCAGCAGCGCCGGGACAGGGGGCGCAGAGACCCAGTACTTC.

This chain links TRBV7-9 with TRBJ2-3; 7 nucleotides match TRBD2. Looked up from germline, CDR1 is SEHNR and CDR2 is FQNEAQ (reference sequence). The CDR3 is made up of 14 amino acids. V lost 5 bases to trimming and J lost 2 bases; unmatched junction nucleotides: 4. CDR3 sequence reads: CASSAGTTTDTQYF. The CDR3 nucleotides read TGTGCCAGCAGCGCCGGGACTACCACAGATACGCAGTATTTT. The variable domain in full, completed from reference TRBV7-9 and TRBJ2-3, reads DTGVSQNPRHKITKRGQNVTFRCDPISEHNRLYWYRQTLGQGPEFLTYFQNEAQLEKSRLLSDRFSAERPKGSFSTLEIQRTEQGDSAMYLCASSAGTTTDTQYFGPGTRLTVL.

This clonotype has just a few counts. V gene TRBV11-2 combines with J gene TRBJ2-2; D is possibly TRBD1 (5 bases). CDR3 length: 17 amino acids. CDR1 and CDR2 from the germline V gene are SGHAT and FQNNGV. With 5 bases removed from V and 4 bases from J, the gap between germline ends came to 20 bases. The CDR3 spells CASSTDDGYQGTGELFF. Here the CDR3 DNA reads TGTGCCAGCAGCACGGATGACGGCTACCAGGGCACCGGGGAGCTGTTTTTT.

This clonotype showed up many times. A junction boundary mismatches the germline segment, possibly from a read error. The chain links TRBV7-8 to TRBJ2-7; D remains unclear. Germline V CDR1 and CDR2: SGHVS, FQNEAQ. The CDR3 is 19 residues long. The CDR3 coding sequence is TGTGCCAGCAGCTTATTCTCTCTCGTTTTGGCGGACGAGTCCTACGAACAGTACTTC. It specifies CASSLFSLVLADESYEQYF.

The chain recombines TRBV15 with TRBJ2-3; 14 bases match TRBD2. From germline, CDR1 is LNHNV and CDR2 YYDKDF (reference sequence). Losses at the gene ends were 4 bases for V and 6 bases for J; bases not matched to a gene: 6. The length of the CDR3 is 16 residues. In DNA, the CDR3 is TGTGCCACCAGCACCCCGGGACTAGCGGGAGAGGATACGCAGTATTTT. Translation: CATSTPGLAGEDTQYF. Complete variable domain (other parts from reference TRBV15 and TRBJ2-3): DAMVIQNPRYQVTQFGKPVTLSCSQTLNHNVMYWYQQKSSQAPKLLFHYYDKDFNNEADTPDNFQSRRPNTSFCFLDIRSPGLGDTAMYLCATSTPGLAGEDTQYFGPGTRLTVL.

This clonotype was found many times. The chain uses TRBV7-2 and TRBJ2-1; the D is unclear. The CDR3 runs 13 residues. The germline V gene has CDR1 SGHTA and CDR2 FQGNSA. The V and J ends lost 2 bases and 7 bases respectively, with 9 bases between them. CDR3 DNA sequence: TGTGCCAGCAGCTTATCGACCAGGAATGAGCAGTTCTTC. This translates into CASSLSTRNEQFF. The full variable domain, with the rest looked up from reference TRBV7-2 and TRBJ2-1, is GAGVSQSPSNKVTEKGKDVELRCDPISGHTALYWYRQSLGQGLEFLIYFQGNSAPDKSGLPSDRFSAERTGGSVSTLTIQRTQQEDSAVYLCASSLSTRNEQFFGPGTRLTVL.

The table lists this clonotype with a few counts. The CDR3 DNA reads as TGTGCCAGCAGTTACTCGAAGGGAGTCGGGGAGCTGTTTTTT. This sequence encodes CASSYSKGVGELFF. The V call is TRBV6-2 or TRBV6-3, the J call TRBJ2-2; a weak D match, TRBD2 (5 bases). The CDR3 has 14 residues. Per germline, CDR1 MNHEY and CDR2 SVGEGT. V dropped 0 bases and J dropped 7 bases, with 9 bases sitting between them.

The chain combines TRBV10-3 with TRBJ2-7; perhaps TRBD2 as D (6 bases). CDR3 length equals 14 residues. V gave up 3 bases and J gave up 6 bases, with 15 bases separating them. Germline-derived CDR1 and CDR2 are ENHRY and SYGVKD. The CDR3 reads CAISDPTGTFEQYF. The CDR3 DNA reads as TGTGCCATCAGTGATCCGACCGGGACTTTCGAGCAGTACTTC.

The V call is TRBV14, the J call TRBJ2-1, with 12 bases fitting TRBD2. Germline CDR1 SGHDN, CDR2 FVKESK. V shed 6 bases and J 2 bases; nucleotides not matched to a gene: 5. The CDR3 runs to 16 residues. For the CDR3, the DNA is TGTGCCAGCAGTCGACTAGCGGGAGAGCCCTACAATGAGCAGTTCTTC. It is translated as CASSRLAGEPYNEQFF.

In this sample, this clonotype turned up many times. The V call is TRBV3-1, the J call TRBJ2-7; unclear D gene. Germline V CDR1 and CDR2: LGHDT, YNNKEL (reference sequence). The CDR3 runs 15 residues. Trimming pared 4 bases from V and 2 bases from J, leaving 15 bases between. The CDR3 loop is CASSLTTSPTYEQYF. The DNA for the CDR3 is TGTGCCAGCAGCCTGACGACTTCCCCCACCTACGAGCAGTACTTC.